This T cell receptor beta chain was captured by sequencing in a study of CD8+ T cells in alopecia areata. Sequencing templates came from extracted RNA that was reverse transcribed into cDNA. The table came from immunoSEQ multiplex PCR; TCRdb's copy has only in-frame clones and leaves some out. The sample consists of 150,000 to 250,000 clones, roughly 60% of them appearing once. Treatment reported: oral pan-JAK inhibitor, 5-10 mg twice daily. As part of sample collection, lesional scalp punch biopsies and peripheral blood were taken from alopecia areata patients. The CDR3 is made up of 16 amino acids. Germline V gene lookup returns CDR1 GTSNPN and CDR2 SVGIG (reference sequence). Trimming left V 1 base short and J 0 bases short, with 10 bases between.

The chain employs TRBV30 and TRBJ2-6; D is undetermined. Here the sequenced sample was CD4+ T cells sorted from blood, taken at week 24, from a patient treated with tofacitinib. The origin of this receptor is a human donor with alopecia areata. The CDR3 bases are TGTGCCTGGAGTGCTATTCGGGTCTCTGGGGCCAACGTCCTGACTTTC. Residues: CAWSAIRVSGANVLTF.